One and the same sample provided the 6 T cell receptor beta chains below, sequenced in a study of cytomegalovirus exposure and HLA in healthy donors. 60 Vbeta and 13 Jbeta primers were used in PCR. The assay was immunoSEQ multiplex PCR, and TCRdb's table has in-frame clones only and misses some. The table lists some 70,000 clones. Sequencing used PBMCs. These receptors were collected from a boy under 18 in good health and CMV-seronegative.

This chain uses TRBV7-2 with TRBJ2-7; D ambiguous. The CDR3 runs 15 residues. V lost 1 base to trimming and J lost 0 bases, with 10 bases between them. Germline lookup yields CDR1 SGHTA and CDR2 FQGNSA. The CDR3 is CASSLVGSNSYEQYF. As DNA, the CDR3 is TGTGCCAGCAGCTTAGTTGGCAGTAACTCCTACGAGCAGTACTTC.

The rearrangement links TRBV9 to TRBJ2-7, with D possibly matching TRBD1 (5 bases). The CDR3 extends over 15 amino acids. Germline assignment: CDR1 SGDLS and CDR2 YYNGEE. The germline V and J ends were trimmed by 3 bases and 0 bases, with 13 bases remaining between them. The DNA for the CDR3 is TGTGCCAGCAGCGCGACAGTACTGAGCTCCTACGAGCAGTACTTC. It yields the protein CASSATVLSSYEQYF.

The chain has TRBV25-1 and TRBJ2-2; 10 bases align to TRBD2. V was clipped by 8 bases and J by 7 bases; unmatched bases: 7. Germline V gene data show CDR1 as MGHDK and CDR2 as SYGVNS. There are 14 residues in the CDR3. The CDR3 spells CASASGGSYGELFF. CDR3 nucleotide sequence: TGTGCCAGCGCTAGCGGGGGTAGTTACGGGGAGCTGTTTTTT.

V gene TRBV15 combines with J gene TRBJ1-5, with unresolved D. Trimming pared 0 bases from V and 0 bases from J, leaving 9 bases between. Germline CDR1 LNHNV, CDR2 YYDKDF (reference sequence). The CDR3 is 16 amino acids. CDR3 nucleotides: TGTGCCACCAGCAGAGAACTGTTCTTTAGCAATCAGCCCCAGCATTTT. Encoded protein: CATSRELFFSNQPQHF.

The chain has TRBV6-1 and TRBJ2-7; possible D gene TRBD1, 5 bases. CDR1 is MNHNS, CDR2 SASEGT, per germline. This CDR3 is built from 14 residues. The V and J ends lost 0 bases and 3 bases respectively, with 9 bases between them. This chain's CDR3 is CASSEATGNYEQYF. In nucleotides, the CDR3 is TGTGCCAGCAGTGAAGCTACAGGAAACTACGAGCAGTACTTC.

The chain joins TRBV4-1 to TRBJ2-1; maybe TRBD1 (5 bases). CDR3 length: 14 residues. Germline V gives CDR1 MGHRA, CDR2 YSYEKL. V was cut by 0 bases and J by 9 bases, with 12 bases left in between. CDR3 region: CASSQDGRAIEQFF. The CDR3 DNA sequence: TGCGCCAGCAGCCAAGATGGCAGGGCGATTGAGCAGTTCTTC.